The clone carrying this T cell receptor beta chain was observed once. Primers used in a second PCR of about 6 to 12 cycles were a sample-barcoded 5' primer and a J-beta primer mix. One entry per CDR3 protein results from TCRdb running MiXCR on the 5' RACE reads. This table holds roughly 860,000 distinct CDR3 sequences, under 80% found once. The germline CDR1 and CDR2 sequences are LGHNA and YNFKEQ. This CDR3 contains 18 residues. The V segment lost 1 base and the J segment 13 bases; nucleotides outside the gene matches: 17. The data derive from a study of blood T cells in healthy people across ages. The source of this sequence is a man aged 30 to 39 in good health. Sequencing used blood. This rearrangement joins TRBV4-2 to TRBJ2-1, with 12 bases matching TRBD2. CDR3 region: CASSQAPSGGAQQVTQFF. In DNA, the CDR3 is TGTGCCAGCAGCCAAGCTCCTAGCGGGGGGGCCCAACAAGTGACCCAGTTCTTC.